The clone carrying this T cell receptor beta chain was observed many times. Its cognate antigen is unknown. TCR beta CDR3 regions were amplified from RNA. The HTBI set primed first-round TCR CDR3 RT-PCR. TCRdb passed the multiplex PCR reads through MiXCR, listing each CDR3 protein once. In the table there are roughly 350,000 distinct CDR3 sequences, approximately 15% of which are singletons. This entry belongs to a study of T cells in Graves' hyperthyroidism and ophthalmopathy. The study, taken as a whole, reports: Most thyroid clonotypes expanded above 0.001 were also detected in blood.

The study left out patients who had uncontrolled infection, other autoimmune disease, pregnancy or lactation. This CDR3 region has 14 residues. Trimming removed 3 bases from V and 6 bases from J, with 9 bases in between. Germline V gene data show CDR1 as MDHEN and CDR2 as SYDVKM. The source material was blood. This chain connects TRBV28 to TRBJ1-6; D gene unclear. The TCR sequence derives from a woman in her twenties or thirties with Graves' ophthalmopathy. This CDR3 reads CASSLSQFNSPLHF. CDR3 bases: TGTGCCAGCAGTTTGTCACAGTTTAATTCACCCCTCCACTTT.